The rows below give T cell receptor beta chains drawn from one sample of a study of OX40 agonist ivuxolimab in advanced cancers. Using immunoSEQ multiplex PCR, the repertoire was profiled, and TCRdb retains in-frame clones only, with some absent. The data show 70,000 to 90,000 clones, with 81% seen just once and less than 5.5% held by the top ten. The specimen was CD4+ or CD8+ T cells sorted from blood, collected in a trial of the OX40 agonist ivuxolimab. These TCRs come from an adult with an advanced solid tumor such as melanoma, head and neck, liver or kidney cancer. CDR3s include the opening cysteine and the closing phenylalanine or tryptophan. Fields, in order: V gene, clone size, D gene, J gene, CDR3 protein, CDR3 DNA. A D gene is named only where the DNA matches it firmly. Only some rows state a clone size, as once, few, many or a class for expanded clones.

TRBV7-9	once	.	TRBJ1-3	CASLTSAGNTIYF	TGTGCCAGTCTGACCAGCGCCGGAAACACCATATATTTT
TRBV11-1	.	.	TRBJ2-7	CASSFSQGKVAYEQYF	TGTGCCAGCAGCTTCTCCCAGGGGAAGGTCGCCTACGAGCAGTACTTC
TRBV5-8	.	.	TRBJ2-1	CASSLPIRHNEQFF	TGTGCCAGCAGCTTGCCTATCAGGCACAATGAGCAGTTCTTC
TRBV7-9	.	.	TRBJ1-1	CASSPTLRVGTEAFF	TGTGCCAGCAGCCCAACACTCCGTGTGGGCACTGAAGCTTTCTTT
TRBV29-1	.	TRBD1	TRBJ1-2	CSVQYGQGDYGYTF	TGCAGCGTCCAGTACGGACAGGGTGACTATGGCTACACCTTC
TRBV7-2	.	.	TRBJ2-7	CASSLSGRSYEQYF	TGTGCCAGCAGCTTATCCGGCCGGTCCTACGAGCAGTACTTC
TRBV5-1	.	.	TRBJ1-6	CASSLGDFSSPLHF	TGCGCCAGCAGCTTGGGGGACTTTAGTTCACCCCTCCACTTT
TRBV7-3	.	.	TRBJ1-1	CASKEGVGSTEAFF	TGTGCCAGCAAGGAGGGCGTCGGGAGCACTGAAGCTTTCTTT
TRBV7-3	.	TRBD2	TRBJ2-7	CASSPGTSGYEQYF	TGTGCCAGCAGCCCGGGGACTAGCGGTTACGAGCAGTACTTC
TRBV5-4	.	.	TRBJ2-6	CASSWGSGTGANVLTF	TGTGCCAGCAGCTGGGGGTCAGGAACCGGGGCCAACGTCCTGACTTTC
TRBV5-4	.	.	TRBJ1-1	CASSDTRGAGAFF	TGTGCCAGCAGCGACACGCGGGGGGCTGGAGCTTTCTTT
TRBV29-1	.	TRBD1	TRBJ1-2	CSANRRGTGPTGYTF	TGCAGCGCAAATAGGAGGGGGACAGGACCCACTGGCTACACCTTC
TRBV5-1	.	.	TRBJ2-3	CASSLAGNPTDTQYF	TGCGCCAGCAGCTTGGCGGGAAACCCCACAGATACGCAGTATTTT
TRBV7-9	many	.	TRBJ2-1	CASSTNLNLVYEQFF	TGTGCCAGCAGCACAAACTTAAACCTAGTATATGAGCAGTTCTTC
TRBV20-1	.	.	TRBJ2-1	CSVLENEQFF	TGCAGTGTTCTAGAGAATGAGCAGTTCTTC
TRBV14	few	TRBD2	TRBJ2-3	CATSGTFTDTQYF	TGTGCCACTAGCGGGACATTCACAGATACGCAGTATTTT
TRBV5-1	.	TRBD2	TRBJ2-2	CASSPGPGLAGSHTGELFF	TGCGCCAGCAGCCCCGGGCCAGGACTAGCGGGGTCCCATACCGGGGAGCTGTTTTTT
TRBV4-2	.	TRBD2	TRBJ2-1	CASSQRTSGPQQFF	TGTGCCAGCAGCCAAAGGACTAGCGGGCCCCAGCAGTTCTTC
TRBV29-1	.	.	TRBJ1-4	CSVLFGTKLFF	TGCAGCGTTCTTTTTGGGACAAAACTGTTTTTT
TRBV29-1	.	.	TRBJ1-4	CSVVPPGQATNEKLFF	TGCAGCGTTGTGCCCCCGGGGCAGGCAACTAATGAAAAACTGTTTTTT
TRBV7-8	.	.	TRBJ2-4	CASSFRVENSFLLPKNIQYF	TGTGCCAGCAGCTTCCGAGTAGAGAATAGCTTCCTCCTGCCCAAAAACATTCAGTACTTC
TRBV23-1	.	.	TRBJ2-1	CASSQKFAEQFF	TGCGCCAGCAGTCAAAAGTTCGCTGAGCAGTTCTTC
TRBV9	.	.	TRBJ2-7	CASSVTSPGEQYF	TGTGCCAGCAGCGTAACAAGTCCGGGGGAGCAGTACTTC
TRBV7-9	many	.	TRBJ2-1	CASSTDYREQFF	TGTGCCAGCAGCACGGACTATCGCGAGCAGTTCTTC
TRBV27	.	TRBD1	TRBJ2-7	CASSFGEGAVEQYF	TGTGCCAGCAGCTTCGGAGAGGGGGCGGTCGAGCAGTACTTC